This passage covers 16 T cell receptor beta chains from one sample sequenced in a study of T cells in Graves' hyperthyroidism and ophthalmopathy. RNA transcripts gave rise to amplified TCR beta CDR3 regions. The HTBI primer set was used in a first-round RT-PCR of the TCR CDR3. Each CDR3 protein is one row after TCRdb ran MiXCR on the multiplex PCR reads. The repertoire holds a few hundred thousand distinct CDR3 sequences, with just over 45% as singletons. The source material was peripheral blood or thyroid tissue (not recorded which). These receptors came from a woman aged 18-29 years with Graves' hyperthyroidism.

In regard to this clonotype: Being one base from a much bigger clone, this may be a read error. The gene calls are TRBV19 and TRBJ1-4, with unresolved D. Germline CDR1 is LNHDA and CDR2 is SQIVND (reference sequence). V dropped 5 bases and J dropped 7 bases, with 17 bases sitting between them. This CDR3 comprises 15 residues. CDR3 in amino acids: CASSPTVGPGEKLFF. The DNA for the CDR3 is TGTGCCAGTAGTCCAACGGTGGGTCCTGGTGAAAAACTGTTTTTT.

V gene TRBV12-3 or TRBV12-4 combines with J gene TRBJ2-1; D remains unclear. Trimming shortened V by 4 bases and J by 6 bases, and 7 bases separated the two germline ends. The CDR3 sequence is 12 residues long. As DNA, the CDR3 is TGTGCCAGCAGTTCCGCGTCCAATGAGCAGTTCTTC. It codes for CASSSASNEQFF.

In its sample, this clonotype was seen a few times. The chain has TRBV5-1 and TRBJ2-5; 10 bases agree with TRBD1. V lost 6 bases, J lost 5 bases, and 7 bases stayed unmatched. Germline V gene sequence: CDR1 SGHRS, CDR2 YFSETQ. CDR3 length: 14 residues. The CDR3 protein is CASTSTGGFETQYF. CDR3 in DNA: TGCGCCAGCACATCGACAGGGGGCTTTGAGACCCAGTACTTC.

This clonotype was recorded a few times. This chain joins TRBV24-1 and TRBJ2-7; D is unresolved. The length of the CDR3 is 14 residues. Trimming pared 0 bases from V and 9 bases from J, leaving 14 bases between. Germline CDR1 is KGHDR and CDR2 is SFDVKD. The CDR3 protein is CATSDLGRPTRQYF. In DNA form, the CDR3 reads TGTGCCACCAGTGATTTGGGGCGTCCTACGAGGCAGTACTTC.

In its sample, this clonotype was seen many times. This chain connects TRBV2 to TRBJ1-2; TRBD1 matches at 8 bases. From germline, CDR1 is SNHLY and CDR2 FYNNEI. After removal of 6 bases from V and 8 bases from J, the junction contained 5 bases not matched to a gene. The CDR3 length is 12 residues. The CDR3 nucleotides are TGTGCCAGCAGCAGGACAGGGAACGGCTACACCTTC. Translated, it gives CASSRTGNGYTF.

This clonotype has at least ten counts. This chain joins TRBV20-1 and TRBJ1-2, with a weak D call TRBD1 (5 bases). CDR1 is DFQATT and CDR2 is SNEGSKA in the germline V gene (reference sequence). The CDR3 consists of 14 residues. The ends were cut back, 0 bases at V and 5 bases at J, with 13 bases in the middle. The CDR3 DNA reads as TGCAGTGCTAGAGATATGGGGGGGGGGTATGGCTACACCTTC. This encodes CSARDMGGGYGYTF.

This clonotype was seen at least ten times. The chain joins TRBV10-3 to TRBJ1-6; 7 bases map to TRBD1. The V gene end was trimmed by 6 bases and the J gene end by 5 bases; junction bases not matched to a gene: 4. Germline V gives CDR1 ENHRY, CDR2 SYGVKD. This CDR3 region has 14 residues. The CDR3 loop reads CAISVDRDNSPLHF. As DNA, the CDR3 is TGTGCCATCAGCGTAGACAGGGATAATTCACCCCTCCACTTT.

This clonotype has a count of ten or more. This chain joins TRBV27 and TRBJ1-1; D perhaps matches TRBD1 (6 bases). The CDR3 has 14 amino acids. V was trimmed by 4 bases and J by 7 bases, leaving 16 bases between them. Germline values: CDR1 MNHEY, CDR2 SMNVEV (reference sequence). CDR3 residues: CASSSLYPQGEAFF. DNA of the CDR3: TGTGCCAGCAGTTCACTCTACCCACAGGGTGAAGCTTTCTTT.

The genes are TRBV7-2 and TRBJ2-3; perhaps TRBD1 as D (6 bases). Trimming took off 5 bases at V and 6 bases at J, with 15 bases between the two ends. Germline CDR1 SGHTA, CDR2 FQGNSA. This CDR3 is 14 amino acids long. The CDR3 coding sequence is TGTGCCAGCAGCAACAGGGCCCCAGCGGATACGCAGTATTTT. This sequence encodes CASSNRAPADTQYF. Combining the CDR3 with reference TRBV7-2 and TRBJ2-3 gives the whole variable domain GAGVSQSPSNKVTEKGKDVELRCDPISGHTALYWYRQSLGQGLEFLIYFQGNSAPDKSGLPSDRFSAERTGGSVSTLTIQRTQQEDSAVYLCASSNRAPADTQYFGPGTRLTVL.

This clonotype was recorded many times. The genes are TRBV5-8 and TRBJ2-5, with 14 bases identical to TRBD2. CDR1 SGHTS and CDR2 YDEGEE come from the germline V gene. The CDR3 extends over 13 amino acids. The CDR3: CAWGLAGEETQYF. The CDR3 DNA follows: TGTGCATGGGGACTAGCGGGAGAGGAGACCCAGTACTTC. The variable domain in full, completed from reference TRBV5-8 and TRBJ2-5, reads EAGVTQSPTHLIKTRGQQATLRCSPISGHTSVYWYQQALGLGLQFLLWYDEGEERNRGNFPPRFSGRQFPNYSSELNVNALELEDSALYLCAWGLAGEETQYFGPGTRLLVL.

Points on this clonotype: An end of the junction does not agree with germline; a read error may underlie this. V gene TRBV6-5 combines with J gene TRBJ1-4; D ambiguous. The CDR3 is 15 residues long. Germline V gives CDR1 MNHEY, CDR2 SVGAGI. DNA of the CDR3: TGTGCCGGCAGAGACCCGACGACAACTAATGAAAAACTGTTTTTT. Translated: CAGRDPTTTNEKLFF.

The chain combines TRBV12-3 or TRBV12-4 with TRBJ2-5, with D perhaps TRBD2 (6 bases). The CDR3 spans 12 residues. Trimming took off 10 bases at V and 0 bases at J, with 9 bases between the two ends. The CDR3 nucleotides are TGTGCCATTAGCGGCTACCAAGAGACCCAGTACTTC. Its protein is CAISGYQETQYF.

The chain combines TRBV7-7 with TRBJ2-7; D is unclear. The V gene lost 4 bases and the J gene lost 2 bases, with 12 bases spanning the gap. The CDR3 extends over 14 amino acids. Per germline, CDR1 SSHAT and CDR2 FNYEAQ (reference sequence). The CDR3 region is CASSSVGSTYEQYF. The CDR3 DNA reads TGTGCCAGCAGCTCAGTTGGCAGCACCTACGAGCAGTACTTC.

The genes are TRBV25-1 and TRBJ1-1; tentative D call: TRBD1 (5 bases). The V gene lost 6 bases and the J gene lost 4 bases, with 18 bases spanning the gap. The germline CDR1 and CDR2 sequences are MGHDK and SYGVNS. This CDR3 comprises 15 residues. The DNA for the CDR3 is TGTGCCAGCAGAGATGTTACCATTGGGGGCACTGAAGCTTTCTTT. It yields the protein CASRDVTIGGTEAFF.

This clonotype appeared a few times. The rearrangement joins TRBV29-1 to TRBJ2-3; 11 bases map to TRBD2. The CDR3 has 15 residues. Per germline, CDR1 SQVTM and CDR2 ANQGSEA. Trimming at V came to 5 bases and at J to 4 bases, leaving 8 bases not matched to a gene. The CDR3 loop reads CSVFVTSGTADTQYF. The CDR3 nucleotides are TGCAGCGTTTTCGTGACTAGCGGGACGGCAGATACGCAGTATTTT.

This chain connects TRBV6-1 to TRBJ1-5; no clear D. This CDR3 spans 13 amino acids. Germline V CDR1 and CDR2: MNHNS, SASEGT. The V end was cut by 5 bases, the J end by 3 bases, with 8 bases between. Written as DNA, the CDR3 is TGTGCCAGCAGTCATAGCGCCAATCAGCCCCAGCATTTT. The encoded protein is CASSHSANQPQHF.